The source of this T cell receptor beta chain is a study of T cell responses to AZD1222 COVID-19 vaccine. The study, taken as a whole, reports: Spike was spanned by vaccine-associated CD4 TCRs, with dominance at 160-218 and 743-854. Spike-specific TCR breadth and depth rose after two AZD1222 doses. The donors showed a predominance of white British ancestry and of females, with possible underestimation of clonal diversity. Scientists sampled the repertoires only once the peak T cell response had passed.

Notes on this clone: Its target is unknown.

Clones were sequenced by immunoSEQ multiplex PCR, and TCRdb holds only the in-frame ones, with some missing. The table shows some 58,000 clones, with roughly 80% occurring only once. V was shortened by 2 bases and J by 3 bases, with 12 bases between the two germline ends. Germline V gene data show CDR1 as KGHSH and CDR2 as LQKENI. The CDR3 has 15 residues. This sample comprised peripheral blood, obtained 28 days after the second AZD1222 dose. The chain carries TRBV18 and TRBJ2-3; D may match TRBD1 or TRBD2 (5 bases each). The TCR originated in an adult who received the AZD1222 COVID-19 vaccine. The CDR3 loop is CASSPLGDGTDTQYF. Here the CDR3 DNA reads TGTGCCAGCTCACCATTAGGGGACGGGACAGATACGCAGTATTTT.